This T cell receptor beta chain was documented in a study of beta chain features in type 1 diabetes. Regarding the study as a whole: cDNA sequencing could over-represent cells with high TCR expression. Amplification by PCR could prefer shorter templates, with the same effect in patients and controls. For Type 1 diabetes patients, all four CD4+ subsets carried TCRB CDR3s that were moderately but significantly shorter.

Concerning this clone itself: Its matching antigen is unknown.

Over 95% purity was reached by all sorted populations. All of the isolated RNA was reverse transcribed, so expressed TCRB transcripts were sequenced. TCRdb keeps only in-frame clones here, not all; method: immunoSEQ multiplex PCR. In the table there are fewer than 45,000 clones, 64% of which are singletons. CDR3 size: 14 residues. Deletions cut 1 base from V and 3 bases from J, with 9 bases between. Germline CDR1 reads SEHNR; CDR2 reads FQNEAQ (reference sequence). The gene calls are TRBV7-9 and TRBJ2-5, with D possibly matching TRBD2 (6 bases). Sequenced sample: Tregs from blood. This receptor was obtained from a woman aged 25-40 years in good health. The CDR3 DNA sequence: TGTGCCAGCAGCTTAGAATGGGGGGAAGAGACCCAGTACTTC. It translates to CASSLEWGEETQYF.